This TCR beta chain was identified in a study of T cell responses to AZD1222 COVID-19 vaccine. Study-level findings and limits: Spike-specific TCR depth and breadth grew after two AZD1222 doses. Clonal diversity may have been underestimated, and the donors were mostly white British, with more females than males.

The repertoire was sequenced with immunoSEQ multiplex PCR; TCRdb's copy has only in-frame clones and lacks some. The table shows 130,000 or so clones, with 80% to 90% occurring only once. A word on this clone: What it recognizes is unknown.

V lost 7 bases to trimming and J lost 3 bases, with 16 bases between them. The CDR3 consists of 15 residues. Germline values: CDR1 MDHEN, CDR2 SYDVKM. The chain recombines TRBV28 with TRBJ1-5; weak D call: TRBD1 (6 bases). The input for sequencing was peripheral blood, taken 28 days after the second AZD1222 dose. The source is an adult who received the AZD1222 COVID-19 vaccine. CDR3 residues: CASTLGAANNQPQHF. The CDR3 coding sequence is TGTGCCAGCACCCTGGGGGCTGCTAACAATCAGCCCCAGCATTTT. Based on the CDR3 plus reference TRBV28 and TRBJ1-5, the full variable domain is DVKVTQSSRYLVKRTGEKVFLECVQDMDHENMFWYRQDPGLGLRLIYFSYDVKMKEKGDIPEGYSVSREKKERFSLILESASTNQTSMYLCASTLGAANNQPQHFGDGTRLSIL.